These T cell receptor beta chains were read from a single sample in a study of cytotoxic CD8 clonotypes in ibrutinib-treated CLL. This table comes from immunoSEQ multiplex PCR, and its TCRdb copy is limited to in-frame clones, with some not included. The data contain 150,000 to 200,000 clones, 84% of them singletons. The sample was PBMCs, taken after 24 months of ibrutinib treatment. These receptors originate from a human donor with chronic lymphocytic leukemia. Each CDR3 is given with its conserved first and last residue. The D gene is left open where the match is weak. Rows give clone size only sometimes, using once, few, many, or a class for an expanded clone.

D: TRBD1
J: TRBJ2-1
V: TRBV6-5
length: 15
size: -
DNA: TGTGCCAGCAGTAAAGACAGGGGGGGCTACAATGAGCAGTTCTTC
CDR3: CASSKDRGGYNEQFF

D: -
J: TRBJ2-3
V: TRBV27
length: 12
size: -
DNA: TGTGCCAGCAGTCAAGGGTACAATACGCAGTATTTT
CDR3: CASSQGYNTQYF

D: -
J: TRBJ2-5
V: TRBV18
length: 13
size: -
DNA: TGTGCCAGCTCACCAGGGCGCCAAGAGACCCAGTACTTC
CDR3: CASSPGRQETQYF

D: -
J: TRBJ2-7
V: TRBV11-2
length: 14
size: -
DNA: TGTGCCAGCAGCTTAGATCAGGGGACCTACGAGCAGTACTTC
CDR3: CASSLDQGTYEQYF

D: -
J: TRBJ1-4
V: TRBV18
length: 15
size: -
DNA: TGTGCCAGCTCTCTCCGGCAGGGCCATAATGAAAAACTGTTTTTT
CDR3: CASSLRQGHNEKLFF

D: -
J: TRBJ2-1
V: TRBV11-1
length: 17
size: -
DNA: TGTGCCAGCAGCTTAAGGGCCCTCTCTAGAGATTACAATGAGCAGTTCTTC
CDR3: CASSLRALSRDYNEQFF

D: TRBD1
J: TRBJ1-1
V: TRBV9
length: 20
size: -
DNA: TGTGCCAGCAGCGTAGGGGCAAGTCCCGGGGACAGGGAGCCGAACACTGAAGCTTTCTTT
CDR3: CASSVGASPGDREPNTEAFF

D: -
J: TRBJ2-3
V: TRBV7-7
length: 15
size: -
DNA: TGTGCCAGCAGCGCCGGACATTCTAGCACAGATACGCAGTATTTT
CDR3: CASSAGHSSTDTQYF

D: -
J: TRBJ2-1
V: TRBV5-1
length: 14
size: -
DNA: TGCGCCAGCAGCTTCCGGGACATCAACAATGAGCAGTTCTTC
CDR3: CASSFRDINNEQFF

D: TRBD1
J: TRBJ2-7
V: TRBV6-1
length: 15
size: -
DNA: TGTGCCAGCACCAGAAATGGACAGGGGTCCTACGAGCAGTACTTC
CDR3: CASTRNGQGSYEQYF

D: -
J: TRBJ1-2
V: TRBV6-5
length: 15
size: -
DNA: TGTGCCAGCAGTTACTCGAGGGGCAGGAACTATGGCTACACCTTC
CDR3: CASSYSRGRNYGYTF

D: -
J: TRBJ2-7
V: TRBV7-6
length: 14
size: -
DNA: TGTGCCAGCAGCTTAGCGCATGAGGGCTACGAGCAGTACTTC
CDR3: CASSLAHEGYEQYF

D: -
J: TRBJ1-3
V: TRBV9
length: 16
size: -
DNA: TGTGCCAGCAGCAAAGGGCGATGGAGCTCTGGAAACACCATATATTTT
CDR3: CASSKGRWSSGNTIYF

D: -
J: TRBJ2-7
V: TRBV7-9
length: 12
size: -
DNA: TGTGCCAGCAGCTTAGGAGCTTACGAGCAGTACTTC
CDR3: CASSLGAYEQYF

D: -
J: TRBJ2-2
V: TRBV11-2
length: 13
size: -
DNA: TGTGCCAGCAGCCGCGCGCGGTGGGGGGAGCTGTTTTTT
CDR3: CASSRARWGELFF

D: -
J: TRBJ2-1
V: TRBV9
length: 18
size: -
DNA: TGTGCCAGCAGCGCCCCGACGGGAAAACCCCAGAATTACAATGAGCAGTTCTTC
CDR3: CASSAPTGKPQNYNEQFF

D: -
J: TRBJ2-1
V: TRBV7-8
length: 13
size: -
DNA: TGTGCCAGCAGCTTATATGGCTACAATGAGCAGTTCTTC
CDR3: CASSLYGYNEQFF

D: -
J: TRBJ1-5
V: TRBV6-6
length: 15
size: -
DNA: TGTGCCAGCAGTTACTCTCCGGACGGGGTACAGCCCCAGCATTTT
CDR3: CASSYSPDGVQPQHF

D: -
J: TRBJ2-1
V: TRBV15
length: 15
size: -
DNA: TGTGCCACCAGCAGAGAGTGGGGGTCCCACAATGAGCAGTTCTTC
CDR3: CATSREWGSHNEQFF

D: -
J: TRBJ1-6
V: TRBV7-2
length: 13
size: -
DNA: TGTGCCAGCAGCTTAGGTGGGCGTTCACCCCTCCACTTT
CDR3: CASSLGGRSPLHF

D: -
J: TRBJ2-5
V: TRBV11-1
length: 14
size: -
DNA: TGTGCCAGCACCTGGGGTGGGTTCGGGGAGACCCAGTACTTC
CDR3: CASTWGGFGETQYF

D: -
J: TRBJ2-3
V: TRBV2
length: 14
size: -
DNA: TGTGCCAGCGGGGGAACAACTAGCACAGATACGCAGTATTTT
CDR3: CASGGTTSTDTQYF

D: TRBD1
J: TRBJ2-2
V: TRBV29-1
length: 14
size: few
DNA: TGCAGCGTTGGAAGGACAGGTGAACCCGGGGAGCTGTTTTTT
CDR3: CSVGRTGEPGELFF

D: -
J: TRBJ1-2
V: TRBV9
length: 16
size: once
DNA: TGTGCCAGCAGCGTAGCTGTGTCAGGGCCAGGCTATGGCTACACCTTC
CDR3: CASSVAVSGPGYGYTF

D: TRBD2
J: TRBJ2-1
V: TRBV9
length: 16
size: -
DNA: TGTGCCAGCAGCGCGGGACTAGCGGGGACAAGCAATGAGCAGTTCTTC
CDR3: CASSAGLAGTSNEQFF

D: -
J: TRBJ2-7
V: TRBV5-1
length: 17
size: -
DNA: TGCGCCAGCAGCTCCACTGGGTGGGTTGCGGGGCCTACGGAGCAGTACTTC
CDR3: CASSSTGWVAGPTEQYF

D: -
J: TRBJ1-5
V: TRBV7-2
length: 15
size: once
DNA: TGTGCCAGCAGCCAGGAGCAGGCCAGCAATCAGCCCCAGCATTTT
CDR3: CASSQEQASNQPQHF

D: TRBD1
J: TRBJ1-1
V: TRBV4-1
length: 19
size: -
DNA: TGCGCCAGCAGCCAGGTACCCCGGAGGGCTAGACAGGGATCTGCAGAAGCTTTCTTT
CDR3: CASSQVPRRARQGSAEAFF

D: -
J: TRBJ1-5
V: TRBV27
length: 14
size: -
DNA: TGTGCCAGCAGTCCACAGTCGGTGAATCAGCCCCAGCATTTT
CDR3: CASSPQSVNQPQHF

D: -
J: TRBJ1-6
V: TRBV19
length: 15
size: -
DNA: TGTGCCAGTAGTATTCAGGCGCTCTATAATTCACCCCTCCACTTT
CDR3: CASSIQALYNSPLHF

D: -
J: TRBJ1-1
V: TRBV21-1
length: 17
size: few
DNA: TGTGCCAGCAGCGACCGTTGGGAGGGGAACGGGGACACTGAAGCTTTCTTT
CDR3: CASSDRWEGNGDTEAFF

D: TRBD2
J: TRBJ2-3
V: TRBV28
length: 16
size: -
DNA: TGTGCCAGCAGAAATGTGGGCGGGAGTGTCACAGATACGCAGTATTTT
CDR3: CASRNVGGSVTDTQYF

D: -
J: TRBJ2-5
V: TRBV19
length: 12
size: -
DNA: TGTGCCAGCTCCCGGGGTCGGGAGACCCAGTACTTC
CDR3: CASSRGRETQYF

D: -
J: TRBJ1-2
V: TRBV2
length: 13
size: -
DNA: TGTGCCAGCGGAGAACAGGGTTACTATGGCTACACCTTC
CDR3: CASGEQGYYGYTF

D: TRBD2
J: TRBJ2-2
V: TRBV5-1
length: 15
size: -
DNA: TGCGCCAGCTCTCCCCTGGGGGGGAGAGCCGGGGAGCTGTTTTTT
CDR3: CASSPLGGRAGELFF

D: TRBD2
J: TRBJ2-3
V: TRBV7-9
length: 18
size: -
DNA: TGTGCCAGCAGCTCAAAAGGGGCAGGACTAGCGGTCACAGATACGCAGTATTTT
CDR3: CASSSKGAGLAVTDTQYF